The clone carrying this TCR beta chain has at least ten counts. What it recognizes is unknown. From genomic DNA, TCR beta CDR3 was amplified by two-round multiplex PCR. During first-round PCR, primers specific to each TRBV and TRBJ gene were used. TCRdb fed the multiplex PCR reads into MiXCR, producing one record per CDR3 protein. The sample records about 20,000 distinct CDR3 sequences, roughly 43% being singletons. The entry originates in a study of prognosis after radiotherapy for stage I lung cancer. At the level of the study: Stereotactic body radiotherapy was given without concurrent therapy, and no patient received both at once.

The study's findings and limits: Differential TRBV and TRBJ gene usage was reported between patients with metastases and patients without them.

Germline CDR1 is SGDLS and CDR2 is YYNGEE. Trimming stripped 5 bases from V and 0 bases from J, with 7 bases between. This CDR3 region has 13 residues. This receptor was taken from a donor over 45 with non-small cell lung cancer. V usage is TRBV9 and J usage is TRBJ2-3; perhaps TRBD2 as D (6 bases). Source: PBMCs, taken before or after stereotactic body radiation therapy (not recorded which). The CDR3 spells CASRGTSTDTQYF. The CDR3, as DNA: TGTGCCAGCAGGGGGACTAGCACAGATACGCAGTATTTT.